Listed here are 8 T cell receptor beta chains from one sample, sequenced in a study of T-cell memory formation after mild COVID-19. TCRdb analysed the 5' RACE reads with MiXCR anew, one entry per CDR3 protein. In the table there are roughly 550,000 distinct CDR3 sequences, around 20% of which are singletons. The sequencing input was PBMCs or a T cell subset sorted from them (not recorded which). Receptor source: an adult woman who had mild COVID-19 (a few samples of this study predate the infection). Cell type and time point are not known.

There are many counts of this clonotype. The CDR3 region has the DNA TGCGCCAGCAGCTCCCGGTCGGGGAGAGCTGAAGCTTTCTTT. It codes for CASSSRSGRAEAFF. V usage is TRBV5-1 and J usage is TRBJ1-1; D unclear. The V end lost 3 bases, the J end lost 6 bases, and 15 bases lay between the germline ends. This CDR3 has 14 residues. Looked up from germline, CDR1 is SGHRS and CDR2 is YFSETQ. Together with reference TRBV5-1 and TRBJ1-1, the CDR3 gives the full variable domain: KAGVTQTPRYLIKTRGQQVTLSCSPISGHRSVSWYQQTPGQGLQFLFEYFSETQRNKGNFPGRFSGRQFSNSRSEMNVSTLELGDSALYLCASSSRSGRAEAFFGQGTRLTVV.

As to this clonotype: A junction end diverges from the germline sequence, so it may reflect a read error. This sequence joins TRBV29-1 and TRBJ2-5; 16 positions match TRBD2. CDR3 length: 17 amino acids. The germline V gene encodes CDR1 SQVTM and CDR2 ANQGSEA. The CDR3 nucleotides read TGCAGCGTCAACCCGGGACTAGCGGGAGGGCCGAGAGAGACCCGGTACTTC. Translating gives CSVNPGLAGGPRETRYF.

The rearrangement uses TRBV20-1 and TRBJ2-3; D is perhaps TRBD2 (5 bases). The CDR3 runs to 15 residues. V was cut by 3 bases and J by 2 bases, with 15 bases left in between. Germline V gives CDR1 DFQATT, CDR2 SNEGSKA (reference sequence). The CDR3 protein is CSASFSAPLTDTQYF. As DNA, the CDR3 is TGCAGTGCTAGTTTTAGCGCTCCACTCACAGATACGCAGTATTTT.

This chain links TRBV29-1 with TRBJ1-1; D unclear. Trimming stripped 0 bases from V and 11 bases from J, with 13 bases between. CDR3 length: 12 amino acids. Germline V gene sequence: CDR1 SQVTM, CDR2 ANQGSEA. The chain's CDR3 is CSVEDLGGMAFF. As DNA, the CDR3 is TGCAGCGTTGAAGATCTGGGTGGGATGGCTTTCTTT.

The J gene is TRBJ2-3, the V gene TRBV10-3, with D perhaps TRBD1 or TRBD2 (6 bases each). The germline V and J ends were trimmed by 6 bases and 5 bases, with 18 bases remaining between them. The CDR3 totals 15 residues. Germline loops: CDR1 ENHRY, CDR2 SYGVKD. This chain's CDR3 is CAISTNREELDTQYF. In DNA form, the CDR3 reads TGTGCCATCAGCACAAACAGGGAGGAGTTAGATACGCAGTATTTT.

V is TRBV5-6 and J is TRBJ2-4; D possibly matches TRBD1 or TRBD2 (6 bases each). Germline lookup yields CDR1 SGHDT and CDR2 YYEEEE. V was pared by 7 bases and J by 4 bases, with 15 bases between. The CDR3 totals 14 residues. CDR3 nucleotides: TGTGCCAGCTCTTTGGGGGGCTTGAAAAACATTCAGTACTTC. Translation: CASSLGGLKNIQYF. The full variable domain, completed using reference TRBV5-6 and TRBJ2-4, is DAGVTQSPTHLIKTRGQQVTLRCSPKSGHDTVSWYQQALGQGPQFIFQYYEEEERQRGNFPDRFSGHQFPNYSSELNVNALLLGDSALYLCASSLGGLKNIQYFGAGTRLSVL.

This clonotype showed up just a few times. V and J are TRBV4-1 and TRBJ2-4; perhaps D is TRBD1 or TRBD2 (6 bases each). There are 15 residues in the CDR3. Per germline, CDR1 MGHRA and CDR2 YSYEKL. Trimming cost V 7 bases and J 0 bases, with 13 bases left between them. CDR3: CASTRGTLAKNIQYF. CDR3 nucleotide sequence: TGCGCCAGCACCCGGGGGACACTAGCCAAAAACATTCAGTACTTC.

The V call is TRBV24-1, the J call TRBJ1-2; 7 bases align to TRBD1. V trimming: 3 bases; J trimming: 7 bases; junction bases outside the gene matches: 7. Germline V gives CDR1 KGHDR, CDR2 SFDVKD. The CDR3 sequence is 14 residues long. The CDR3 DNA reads TGTGCCACCAGTGATCCCGGGACAGCCAGTGGCTACACCTTC. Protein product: CATSDPGTASGYTF.